The 17 T cell receptor beta chains reported below all come from one sample, sequenced in a study of cytomegalovirus exposure and HLA in healthy donors. PCR involved 60 Vbeta and 13 Jbeta primers. Clones were read by immunoSEQ multiplex PCR, and TCRdb kept only the in-frame ones, dropping some. The sample holds 150,000 to 200,000 clones, over 70% seen once. The sample comprised PBMCs. These receptor sequences come from a man aged 25-40 years in good health and CMV-seropositive.

V is TRBV28 and J is TRBJ2-7; tentative D call: TRBD2 (7 bases). The germline V gene encodes CDR1 MDHEN and CDR2 SYDVKM. V lost 6 bases and J 3 bases, leaving 12 bases between the germline ends. The CDR3 has 13 residues. The CDR3 bases are TGTGCCAGCAGGAAGGGGGGGCTCTACGAGCAGTACTTC. This codes for CASRKGGLYEQYF.

The gene calls are TRBV11-3 and TRBJ1-1; tentative D call: TRBD1 (5 bases). Trimming shortened V by 1 base and J by 4 bases, and 13 bases separated the two germline ends. Germline-derived CDR1 and CDR2 are SGHNT and YENEEA. The CDR3 totals 15 residues. CDR3 region: CASSLGSSGSTEAFF. The CDR3 nucleotides are TGTGCCAGCAGCTTAGGCTCCTCAGGGTCCACTGAAGCTTTCTTT. Combining the CDR3 with reference TRBV11-3 and TRBJ1-1 gives the whole variable domain EAGVVQSPRYKIIEKKQPVAFWCNPISGHNTLYWYLQNLGQGPELLIRYENEEAVDDSQLPKDRFSAERLKGVDSTLKIQPAELGDSAVYLCASSLGSSGSTEAFFGQGTRLTVV.

This chain connects TRBV7-2 to TRBJ2-3, with 13 bases identical to TRBD2. CDR1 SGHTA and CDR2 FQGNSA come from the germline V gene. The CDR3 sequence is 16 residues long. Unmatched junction bases numbered 5, after V lost 2 bases and J lost 6 bases. CDR3 DNA: TGTGCCAGCAGCTTAACTAGCGGGGGGGCGTATGATACGCAGTATTTT. It encodes CASSLTSGGAYDTQYF. The variable domain in full, with the rest retrieved from reference TRBV7-2 and TRBJ2-3, is GAGVSQSPSNKVTEKGKDVELRCDPISGHTALYWYRQSLGQGLEFLIYFQGNSAPDKSGLPSDRFSAERTGGSVSTLTIQRTQQEDSAVYLCASSLTSGGAYDTQYFGPGTRLTVL.

This clone was counted a single time. The gene calls are TRBV5-4 and TRBJ1-1, with D maybe TRBD1 (6 bases). The CDR3 extends over 16 amino acids. Trimming stripped 0 bases from V and 3 bases from J, with 15 bases between. Germline CDR1 SGHNT, CDR2 YYREEE (reference sequence). CDR3 amino acids: CASSLEGDGGYTEAFF. CDR3 sequence (DNA): TGTGCCAGCAGCTTGGAGGGGGATGGCGGATACACTGAAGCTTTCTTT. Supplemented by reference TRBV5-4 and TRBJ1-1, the full variable domain reads ETGVTQSPTHLIKTRGQQVTLRCSSQSGHNTVSWYQQALGQGPQFIFQYYREEENGRGNFPPRFSGLQFPNYSSELNVNALELDDSALYLCASSLEGDGGYTEAFFGQGTRLTVV.

V is TRBV9 and J is TRBJ2-2; the D gene is possibly TRBD2 (6 bases). There are 13 residues in the CDR3. The V end was cut by 3 bases, the J end by 7 bases, with 10 bases between. Germline V CDR1 and CDR2: SGDLS, YYNGEE. The CDR3 coding sequence is TGTGCCAGCAGCGGGACTACGAACGGGGAGCTGTTTTTT. This gives the protein CASSGTTNGELFF.

In nucleotides, the CDR3 is TGTGCCAGCTCACCCCTCACAAAGAACACTGAAGCTTTCTTT. Protein product: CASSPLTKNTEAFF. The J gene is TRBJ1-1, the V gene TRBV18; D gene uncertain. CDR1 KGHSH and CDR2 LQKENI come from the germline V gene. Trimming took 3 bases from V and 1 from J, leaving 9 bases between them. CDR3 length: 14 amino acids.

This chain joins TRBV28 and TRBJ2-7; perhaps TRBD1 as D (6 bases). The CDR3 sequence is 12 residues long. Trimming cost V 10 bases and J 2 bases, with 12 bases left between them. Looked up from germline, CDR1 is MDHEN and CDR2 is SYDVKM. CDR3 coding DNA: TGTGCCACCAACAGGGAAACCTACGAGCAGTACTTC. Translation gives CATNRETYEQYF.

This clone was found a few times. CDR3 nucleotides: TGTGCCAGTAGTGTGACAGGCAGCAACACTGAAGCTTTCTTT. Protein: CASSVTGSNTEAFF. This chain uses TRBV19 with TRBJ1-1; a possible D gene is TRBD1 (6 bases). The CDR3 is made up of 14 amino acids. Trimming removed 5 bases from V and 2 bases from J, with 12 bases in between. Germline CDR1 and CDR2: LNHDA and SQIVND (reference sequence).

V is TRBV7-2 and J is TRBJ2-2; 8 bases are shared with TRBD1. The CDR3 is 18 residues long. Germline values: CDR1 SGHTA, CDR2 FQGNSA. J lost 7 bases, V lost 6 bases, and 19 bases had no gene match. CDR3 region: CASSPDRDKQKRIGELFF. In DNA, the CDR3 is TGTGCCAGCAGTCCGGACAGGGACAAACAGAAAAGGATCGGGGAGCTGTTTTTT.

The chain carries TRBV5-4 and TRBJ2-1; D remains ambiguous. This CDR3 contains 13 residues. CDR1 and CDR2 (germline): SGHNT, YYREEE (reference sequence). Trimming removed 6 bases at V and 5 bases at J, with 12 bases between. The CDR3 sequence is CASISTVDNEQFF. The CDR3 region has the DNA TGTGCCAGCATCTCGACTGTGGACAATGAGCAGTTCTTC.

J is TRBJ2-3 and V is TRBV5-1, with D tentatively TRBD1 (6 bases). CDR3 size: 13 residues. V was cut by 4 bases and J by 3 bases, with 9 bases left in between. Germline loops: CDR1 SGHRS, CDR2 YFSETQ. The CDR3 coding sequence is TGCGCCAGCAGCACCGGACAGACAGATACGCAGTATTTT. This gives the protein CASSTGQTDTQYF.

This chain links TRBV5-4 with TRBJ2-5; D might be TRBD2 (6 bases). Germline V gives CDR1 SGHNT, CDR2 YYREEE (reference sequence). V was clipped by 0 bases and J by 4 bases, with 13 bases between them. CDR3 length equals 15 residues. In DNA form, the CDR3 reads TGTGCCAGCAGCTTGGAGGTCATGCGGGGAGAGACCCAGTACTTC. Amino acid sequence: CASSLEVMRGETQYF.

V is TRBV30 and J is TRBJ2-7; tentatively, D is TRBD2 (6 bases). CDR1 is GTSNPN, CDR2 SVGIG, per germline (reference sequence). The V end was cut by 0 bases, the J end by 4 bases, with 10 bases between. The CDR3 sequence is 13 residues long. CDR3 coding DNA: TGTGCCTGGAGTGTACACGGAGGGTACGAGCAGTACTTC. Its translation: CAWSVHGGYEQYF. The full variable domain, its missing parts supplied by reference TRBV30 and TRBJ2-7, is SQTIHQWPATLVQPVGSPLSLECTVEGTSNPNLYWYRQAAGRGLQLLFYSVGIGQISSEVPQNLSASRPQDRQFILSSKKLLLSDSGFYLCAWSVHGGYEQYFGPGTRLTVT.

This chain connects TRBV5-1 to TRBJ2-1; 10 bases line up with TRBD1. CDR1 is SGHRS, CDR2 YFSETQ, per germline. V was pared by 7 bases and J by 9 bases, with 4 bases of the junction left unmatched. The CDR3 is 12 amino acids. Written as DNA, the CDR3 is TGCGCCAGCGGGACAGGGGACCGTGAGCAGTTCTTC. Protein product: CASGTGDREQFF.

This clone was seen a few times. The chain recombines TRBV5-4 with TRBJ2-7, with 8 bases aligning to TRBD2. V shed 4 bases, J shed 4 bases, and the junction held 10 bases outside the gene matches. The CDR3 length is 15 residues. Germline V gives CDR1 SGHNT, CDR2 YYREEE (reference sequence). Written as DNA, the CDR3 is TGTGCCAGCAGCCCTCCCGGGACTAGGTCGTACGAGCAGTACTTC. Its protein product is CASSPPGTRSYEQYF.

The J gene is TRBJ2-7, the V gene TRBV7-9, with 9 bases fitting TRBD1. V lost 5 bases to trimming and J lost 6 bases; unmatched junction nucleotides: 5. This CDR3 is built from 13 residues. The V gene's germline CDR1 is SEHNR and CDR2 FQNEAQ (reference sequence). CDR3 sequence: CASSRTGDAEQYF. DNA of the CDR3: TGTGCCAGCAGCCGGACAGGGGATGCCGAGCAGTACTTC.

This clone was seen once. The J gene is TRBJ1-5, the V gene TRBV18; D not resolved. Germline V gives CDR1 KGHSH, CDR2 LQKENI. CDR3 length equals 13 residues. V was shortened by 2 bases and J by 4 bases, with 6 bases between the two germline ends. CDR3 sequence: CASSPDINQPQHF. In DNA, the CDR3 is TGTGCCAGCTCACCAGACATTAATCAGCCCCAGCATTTT. Complete variable domain (other parts from reference TRBV18 and TRBJ1-5): NAGVMQNPRHLVRRRGQEARLRCSPMKGHSHVYWYRQLPEEGLKFMVYLQKENIIDESGMPKERFSAEFPKEGPSILRIQQVVRGDSAAYFCASSPDINQPQHFGDGTRLSIL.